The following is a TCR beta chain sequence with its context. Germline loops: CDR1 SGHNT, CDR2 YENEEA. The V gene end was trimmed by 1 base and the J gene end by 7 bases; junction bases not matched to a gene: 9. This CDR3 has 16 amino acids. As handled by the study authors: Amplification of reference gene primers was used by the study to estimate nucleated cell counts. Profiled with immunoSEQ multiplex PCR; TCRdb holds only in-frame clones, not every one. V and J calls and clone size are given by that table; D and trimming were obtained from the DNA. This table has about 59,000 clones, 70% to 75% appearing once. This sample is drawn from a study of blood T cell repertoires in COVID-19. On the study more broadly: Specimens from acute and convalescent COVID-19 originated in the United States, Italy and Spain. T cells, B-cell-depleted T cells, or PBMCs provided the cDNA or gDNA that served as material.

The chain is built from TRBV11-3 and TRBJ2-1; TRBD2 matches 8 bases. The specimen sequenced was peripheral blood. This TCR was recovered from a woman between 45 and 60 years old with active or convalescent COVID-19. The CDR3 here is CASSLGSGSRRNEQFF. The CDR3 bases are TGTGCCAGCAGCTTAGGAAGCGGGAGCAGGAGAAATGAGCAGTTCTTC.